This T cell receptor beta chain emerged from a study of identical twins. This clonotype has a handful of counts. Its antigen is currently unknown. The CDR3 spans 14 residues. V lost 8 bases, J lost 4 bases, and 17 bases lay in between. Germline V gene lookup returns CDR1 SNHLY and CDR2 FYNNEI. Every one of the donors was a healthy Caucasian. General observations from the study: Twins shared out-of-frame alpha sequences with excess low generation probability.

A universal primer site was incorporated via template switching, and the cDNA contained unique molecular identifiers. MiXCR was run by TCRdb on the 5' RACE reads, yielding one entry per CDR3 protein. Counted here are hundreds of thousands of distinct CDR3 sequences, 8% to 9% occurring once; the ten biggest clones make up over 2%. This sample also appeared in a second study, on yellow fever vaccine responses in identical twins.

Sequencing was performed on memory (CD45RO+) T cells sorted from blood. J is TRBJ1-1 and V is TRBV2; D gene ambiguous. The TCR sequence derives from a woman younger than 30 in good health. This CDR3 reads CASSYRTAGTEAFF. The CDR3 DNA follows: TGTGCCAGCTCTTACCGCACGGCGGGCACTGAAGCTTTCTTT.